These 14 T cell receptor beta chains came from one sample sequenced in a study of T cells in Graves' hyperthyroidism and ophthalmopathy. TCR beta CDR3 regions were amplified from RNA. Carried out on the TCR CDR3, a first-round RT-PCR used the HTBI primer set. TCRdb called the multiplex PCR reads again in MiXCR, with one record for every CDR3 protein. The sample contains approximately 600,000 distinct CDR3 sequences, 14% of which appear only once. The sample taken for sequencing was blood. The receptor source for this set is a woman in her twenties or thirties with Graves' hyperthyroidism that later progressed to Graves' ophthalmopathy.

V and J are TRBV5-1 and TRBJ1-2; D might be TRBD1 (6 bases). CDR1 and CDR2 from the germline V gene are SGHRS and YFSETQ. Trimming shortened V by 4 bases and J by 8 bases, and 21 bases separated the two germline ends. The CDR3 has 15 amino acids. Here the CDR3 DNA reads TGCGCCAGCAGCCCACAAACGGGCGGGGGCGGCGGCTACACCTTC. Protein sequence: CASSPQTGGGGGYTF.

The V call is TRBV9, the J call TRBJ2-7, with TRBD2 matching over 10 bases. Germline CDR1 is SGDLS and CDR2 is YYNGEE. The CDR3 extends over 17 amino acids. V was pared by 4 bases and J by 5 bases, with 15 bases of the junction left unmatched. The CDR3 sequence: CASSPQPASGRSHEQYF. CDR3 bases: TGTGCCAGCAGCCCACAGCCCGCTAGCGGGAGATCCCACGAGCAGTACTTC.

This clonotype was detected only a few times. The CDR3 DNA follows: TGTGCCACCAGCAGAGATACGGGGGACATTCAGTACTTC. This translates into CATSRDTGDIQYF. This rearrangement joins TRBV15 to TRBJ2-4, with D possibly TRBD2 on 6 matching bases. This CDR3 contains 13 residues. V gave up 0 bases and J gave up 8 bases, with 8 bases separating them. CDR1 LNHNV and CDR2 YYDKDF come from the germline V gene (reference sequence).

At least ten counts were recorded for this clonotype. The chain links TRBV18 to TRBJ2-7; TRBD1 agrees at 8 bases. CDR1 is KGHSH and CDR2 is LQKENI in the germline V gene. The length of the CDR3 is 15 residues. The J segment lost 6 bases and the V segment lost 2 bases, leaving 9 bases of the junction unmatched. This CDR3 reads CASSPADRVTLEQYF. The CDR3 DNA reads TGTGCCAGCTCACCAGCGGACAGGGTGACCCTCGAGCAGTACTTC.

This clonotype was seen more than once but under ten times. The chain carries TRBV5-1 and TRBJ2-5; D gene uncertain. Germline CDR1 is SGHRS and CDR2 is YFSETQ. The CDR3 contains 13 residues. V lost 2 bases to trimming and J lost 3 bases, with 8 bases between them. The CDR3 loop is CASSFSLEETQYF. CDR3 nucleotide sequence: TGCGCCAGCAGCTTTTCCCTAGAAGAGACCCAGTACTTC. Full variable domain (rest looked up from reference TRBV5-1 and TRBJ2-5): KAGVTQTPRYLIKTRGQQVTLSCSPISGHRSVSWYQQTPGQGLQFLFEYFSETQRNKGNFPGRFSGRQFSNSRSEMNVSTLELGDSALYLCASSFSLEETQYFGPGTRLLVL.

This clonotype was counted at least ten times. CDR3 region: CASSLVAGNADTQYF. As DNA, the CDR3 is TGTGCCAGCAGCTTAGTAGCCGGAAACGCAGATACGCAGTATTTT. This chain connects TRBV13 to TRBJ2-3; D call uncertain. This CDR3 comprises 15 residues. Germline CDR1 reads PRHDT; CDR2 reads FYEKMQ (reference sequence). V gave up 1 base and J gave up 4 bases, with 12 bases separating them. The full variable domain, in which reference TRBV13 and TRBJ2-3 provide the parts outside the CDR3, is AAGVIQSPRHLIKEKRETATLKCYPIPRHDTVYWYQQGPGQDPQFLISFYEKMQSDKGSIPDRFSAQQFSDYHSELNMSSLELGDSALYFCASSLVAGNADTQYFGPGTRLTVL.

V is TRBV10-3 and J is TRBJ2-1; 11 nucleotides match TRBD2. From germline, CDR1 is ENHRY and CDR2 SYGVKD. V lost 6 bases to trimming and J lost 1 base; unmatched junction nucleotides: 5. The CDR3 runs 16 residues. CDR3 loop: CAIRPTSGASYNEQFF. The CDR3 DNA reads as TGTGCCATCAGGCCGACTAGCGGGGCGTCCTACAATGAGCAGTTCTTC.

Worth noting for this clonotype: An end of the junction differs from the germline gene, which may be a read error. This sequence joins TRBV6-1 and TRBJ2-2; D is possibly TRBD2 (6 bases). CDR1 and CDR2 (germline): MNHNS, SASEGT. The CDR3 has 15 residues. Here the CDR3 DNA reads TGTGCCAACAGTCCCGGGACTGTAAACACCGGGGAGCTGTTTTTT. It is translated as CANSPGTVNTGELFF.

This clonotype was seen at least ten times. The chain has TRBV20-1 and TRBJ1-4; no firm D call. The germline V and J ends were trimmed by 0 bases and 0 bases, with 11 bases remaining between them. CDR1 is DFQATT and CDR2 is SNEGSKA in the germline V gene (reference sequence). The CDR3 spans 16 residues. CDR3 loop: CSARDRPEATNEKLFF. The CDR3 bases are TGCAGTGCTAGAGATCGCCCAGAAGCAACTAATGAAAAACTGTTTTTT.

This clonotype was observed a handful of times. The V and J genes are TRBV20-1 and TRBJ2-2; no firm D call. Germline-derived CDR1 and CDR2 are DFQATT and SNEGSKA (reference sequence). Trimming took off 0 bases at V and 4 bases at J, with 12 bases between the two ends. The CDR3 runs to 15 residues. The CDR3 DNA follows: TGCAGTGCTAGAGAGTTGGTAGGCAGCACCGGGGAGCTGTTTTTT. Its protein is CSARELVGSTGELFF.

Many counts were recorded for this clonotype. This rearrangement joins TRBV28 to TRBJ1-5; D is possibly TRBD1 (6 bases). Between the trimmed V and J ends, which lost 3 bases and 6 bases, there was a span of 18 bases. In germline, CDR1 is MDHEN, CDR2 SYDVKM. The CDR3 extends over 16 amino acids. CDR3 nucleotides: TGTGCCAGCAGTTTTCGGGGTTACACAGGGATTCAGCCCCAGCATTTT. Residues: CASSFRGYTGIQPQHF.

In this sample, this clonotype turned up a few times. The chain links TRBV4-3 to TRBJ2-3; 7 bases match TRBD2. The CDR3 length is 13 residues. Germline lookup yields CDR1 LGHNA and CDR2 YSLEER. The J segment lost 5 bases and the V segment lost 1 base, leaving 0 bases of the junction unmatched. This chain's CDR3 is CASSQASGDTQYF. The CDR3 DNA reads TGCGCCAGCAGCCAAGCTAGCGGAGATACGCAGTATTTT.

Comment on this clonotype: Just one base apart from a much larger clone, this may be a read error. The rearrangement uses TRBV29-1 and TRBJ1-1, with D possibly TRBD1 on 5 matching bases. Trimming took off 4 bases at V and 5 bases at J, with 8 bases between the two ends. This CDR3 region has 11 residues. Germline V gene lookup returns CDR1 SQVTM and CDR2 ANQGSEA. CDR3 coding DNA: TGCAGCGTTGCGGCAGGGACTGAAGCTTTCTTT. Its protein is CSVAAGTEAFF.

The chain has TRBV4-2 and TRBJ2-2, with TRBD2 matching over 10 bases. CDR1 and CDR2 (germline): LGHNA, YNFKEQ. CDR3 length: 15 residues. Trimming at V came to 4 bases and at J to 4 bases, leaving 3 bases not matched to a gene. The CDR3 nucleotides are TGTGCCAGCAGCCTTCCTAGCGGGAGCACCGGGGAGCTGTTTTTT. The encoded protein is CASSLPSGSTGELFF.